This TCR beta chain was recovered during a study of OX40 agonist ivuxolimab in advanced cancers. Clones were sequenced by immunoSEQ multiplex PCR, and TCRdb holds only the in-frame ones, with some missing. Of about 84,000 clones in the sample, about four fifths were seen once. The germline gives CDR1 MNHEY, CDR2 SMNVEV (reference sequence). Between the trimmed V and J ends, which lost 5 bases and 1 base, there was a span of 17 bases. This CDR3 has 16 residues. Anyone with autoimmune disease history or systemic immunosuppression was excluded. The source of this sequence is an adult with an advanced solid tumor such as melanoma, head and neck, liver or kidney cancer. This material consisted of CD4+ or CD8+ T cells sorted from blood, taken in a trial of the OX40 agonist ivuxolimab. This chain uses TRBV27 with TRBJ1-2; a weak D match, TRBD1 (6 bases). This chain's CDR3 is CASSTYRDPLNYGYTF. The DNA of the CDR3 is TGTGCCAGCAGTACTTACAGGGACCCTCTTAACTATGGCTACACCTTC.